This T cell receptor (beta chain) is drawn from a study of metastatic and nonmetastatic thyroid tumors. Study-level background: The authors compared repertoires across blood and tumor or nodule tissue from malignant and benign thyroid patients.

Per the original methods: Built for papillary thyroid cancer, a distant-metastasis classifier drew on CDR3 differences across clinicopathological groups. TCRdb ran MiXCR on the PCR reads. The V and J calls shown here were made by TCRdb, not taken from the authors' results. In the table there are 3,500 to 5,500 clones, under 25% of which are singletons. Every patient underwent thyroid surgery untreated. The CDR3 is 16 amino acids. Per germline, CDR1 MGHDK and CDR2 SYGVNS. V was trimmed by 1 base and J by 4 bases, leaving 15 bases between them. Overall study results and limits: In blood and tumor, TCR beta diversity was reportedly significantly higher in malignant thyroid tumors than in benign nodules.

This clone is classed as large (0.1 to 1%). Its antigen is not identified. The receptor was isolated from a male donor with papillary thyroid cancer or a benign thyroid nodule (not recorded which). Some clones in this sample may be carry-over from other donors' samples. Sample: tumor tissue. The rearrangement joins TRBV25-1 to TRBJ2-3; D remains ambiguous. The CDR3 region has the DNA TGTGCCAGCAGTGAATTCCAGGCCACAGCGTCAGATACGCAGTATTTT. It codes for CASSEFQATASDTQYF.